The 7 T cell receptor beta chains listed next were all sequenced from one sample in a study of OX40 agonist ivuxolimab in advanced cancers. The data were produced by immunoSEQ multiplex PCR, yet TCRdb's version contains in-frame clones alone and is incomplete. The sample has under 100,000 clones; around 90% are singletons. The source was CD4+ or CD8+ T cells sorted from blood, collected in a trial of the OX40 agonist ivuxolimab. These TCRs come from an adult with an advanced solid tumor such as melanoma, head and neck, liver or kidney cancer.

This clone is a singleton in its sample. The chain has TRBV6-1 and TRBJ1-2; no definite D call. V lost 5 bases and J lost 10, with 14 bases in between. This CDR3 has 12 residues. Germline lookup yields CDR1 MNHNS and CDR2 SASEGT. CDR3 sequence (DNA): TGTGCCAGCAGTATGGCAGGCGGCCTCTACACCTTC. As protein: CASSMAGGLYTF.

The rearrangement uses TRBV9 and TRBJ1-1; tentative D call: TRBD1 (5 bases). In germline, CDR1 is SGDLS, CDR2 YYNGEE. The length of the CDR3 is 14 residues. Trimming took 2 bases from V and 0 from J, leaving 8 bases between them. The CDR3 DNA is TGTGCCAGCAGCGTGGGGGGAGTGAACACTGAAGCTTTCTTT. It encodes CASSVGGVNTEAFF.

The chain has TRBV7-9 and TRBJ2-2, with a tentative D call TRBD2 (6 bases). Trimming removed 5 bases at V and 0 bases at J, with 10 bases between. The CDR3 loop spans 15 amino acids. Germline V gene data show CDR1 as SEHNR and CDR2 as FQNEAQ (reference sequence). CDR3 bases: TGTGCCAGCAGCCCCCGGGACTCGAACACCGGGGAGCTGTTTTTT. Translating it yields CASSPRDSNTGELFF.

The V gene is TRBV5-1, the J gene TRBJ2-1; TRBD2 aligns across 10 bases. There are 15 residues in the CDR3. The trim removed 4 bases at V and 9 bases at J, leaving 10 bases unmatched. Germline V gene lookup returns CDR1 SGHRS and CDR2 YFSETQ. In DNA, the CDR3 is TGCGCCAGCAGCCCACAAGCGGGGGGGCGTATTGAGCAGTTCTTC. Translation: CASSPQAGGRIEQFF.

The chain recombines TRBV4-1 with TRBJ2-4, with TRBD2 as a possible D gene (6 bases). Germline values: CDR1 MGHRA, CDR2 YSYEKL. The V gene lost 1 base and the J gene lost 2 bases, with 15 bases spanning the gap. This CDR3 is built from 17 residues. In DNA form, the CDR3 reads TGCGCCAGCAGCCAAGTTGGCACCGGGGGACCCAAAAACATTCAGTACTTC. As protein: CASSQVGTGGPKNIQYF.

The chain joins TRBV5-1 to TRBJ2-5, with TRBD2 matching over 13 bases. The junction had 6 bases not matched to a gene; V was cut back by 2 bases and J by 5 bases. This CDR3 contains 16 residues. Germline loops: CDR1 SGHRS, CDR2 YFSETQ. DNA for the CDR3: TGCGCCAGCAGCTTTGGGACTAGCGGGAAAGGGGAGACCCAGTACTTC. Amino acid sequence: CASSFGTSGKGETQYF.

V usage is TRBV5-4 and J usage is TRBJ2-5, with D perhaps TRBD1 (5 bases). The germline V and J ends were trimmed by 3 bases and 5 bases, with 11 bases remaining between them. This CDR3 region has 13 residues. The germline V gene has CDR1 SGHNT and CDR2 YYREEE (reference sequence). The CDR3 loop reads CASSSAGSETQYF. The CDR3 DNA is TGTGCCAGCAGCTCTGCAGGGTCGGAGACCCAGTACTTC.